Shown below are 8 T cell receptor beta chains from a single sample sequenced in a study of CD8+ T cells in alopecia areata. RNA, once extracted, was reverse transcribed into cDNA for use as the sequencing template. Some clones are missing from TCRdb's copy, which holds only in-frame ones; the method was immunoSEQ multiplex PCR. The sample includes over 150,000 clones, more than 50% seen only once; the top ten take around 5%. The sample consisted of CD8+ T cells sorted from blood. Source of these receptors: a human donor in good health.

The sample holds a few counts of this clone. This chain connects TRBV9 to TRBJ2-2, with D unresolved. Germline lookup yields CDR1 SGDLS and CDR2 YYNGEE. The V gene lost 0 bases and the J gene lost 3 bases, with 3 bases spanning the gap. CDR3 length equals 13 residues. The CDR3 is CASSVEDTGELFF. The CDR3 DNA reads TGTGCCAGCAGCGTAGAAGACACCGGGGAGCTGTTTTTT. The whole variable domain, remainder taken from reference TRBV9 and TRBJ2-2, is DSGVTQTPKHLITATGQRVTLRCSPRSGDLSVYWYQQSLDQGLQFLIQYYNGEERAKGNILERFSAQQFPDLHSELNLSSLELGDSALYFCASSVEDTGELFFGEGSRLTVL.

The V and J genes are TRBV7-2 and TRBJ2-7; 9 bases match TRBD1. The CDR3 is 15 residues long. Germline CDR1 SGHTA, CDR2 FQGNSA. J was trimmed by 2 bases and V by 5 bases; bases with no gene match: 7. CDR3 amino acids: CASSGGTGRTYEQYF. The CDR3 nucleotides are TGTGCCAGCAGCGGAGGGACAGGGAGGACCTACGAGCAGTACTTC.

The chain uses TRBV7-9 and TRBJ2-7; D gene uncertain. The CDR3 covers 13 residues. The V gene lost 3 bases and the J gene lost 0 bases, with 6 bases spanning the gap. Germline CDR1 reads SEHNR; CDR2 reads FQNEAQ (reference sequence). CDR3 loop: CASSLVSSYEQYF. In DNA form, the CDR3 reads TGTGCCAGCAGCTTGGTTAGCTCCTACGAGCAGTACTTC.

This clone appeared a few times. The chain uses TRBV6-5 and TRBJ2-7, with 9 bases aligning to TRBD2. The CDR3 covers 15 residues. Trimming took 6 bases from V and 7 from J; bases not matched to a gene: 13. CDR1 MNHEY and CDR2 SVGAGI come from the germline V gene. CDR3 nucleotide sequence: TGTGCCAGCAGCTGTGCTAGCGGGGCTGTTTGGGAGCAGTACTTC. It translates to CASSCASGAVWEQYF.

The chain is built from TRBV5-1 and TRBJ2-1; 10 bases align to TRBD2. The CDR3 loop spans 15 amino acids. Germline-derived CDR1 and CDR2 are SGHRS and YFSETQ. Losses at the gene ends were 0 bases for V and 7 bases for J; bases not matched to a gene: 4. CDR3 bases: TGCGCCAGCAGCTTGGCCGCTAGCGGGGGAAATGAGCAGTTCTTC. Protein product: CASSLAASGGNEQFF.

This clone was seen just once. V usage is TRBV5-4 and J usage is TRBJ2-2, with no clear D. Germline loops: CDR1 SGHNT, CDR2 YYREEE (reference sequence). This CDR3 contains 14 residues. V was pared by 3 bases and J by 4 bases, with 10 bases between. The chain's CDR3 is CASSWGRATGELFF. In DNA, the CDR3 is TGTGCCAGCAGCTGGGGAAGGGCCACCGGGGAGCTGTTTTTT.

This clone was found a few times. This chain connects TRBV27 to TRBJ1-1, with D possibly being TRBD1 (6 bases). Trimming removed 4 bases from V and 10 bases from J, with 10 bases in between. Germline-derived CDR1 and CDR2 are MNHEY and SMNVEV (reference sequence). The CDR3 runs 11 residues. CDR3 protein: CASSSGRGAFF. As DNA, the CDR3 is TGTGCCAGCAGTTCGGGCAGGGGAGCTTTCTTT.

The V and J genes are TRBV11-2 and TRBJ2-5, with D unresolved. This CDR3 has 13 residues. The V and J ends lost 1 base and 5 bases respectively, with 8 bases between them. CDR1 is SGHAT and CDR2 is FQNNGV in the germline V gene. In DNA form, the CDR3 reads TGTGCCAGCAGCTTAGGCGGATTTGAGACCCAGTACTTC. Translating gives CASSLGGFETQYF. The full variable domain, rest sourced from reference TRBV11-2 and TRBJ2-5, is EAGVAQSPRYKIIEKRQSVAFWCNPISGHATLYWYQQILGQGPKLLIQFQNNGVVDDSQLPKDRFSAERLKGVDSTLKIQPAKLEDSAVYLCASSLGGFETQYFGPGTRLLVL.